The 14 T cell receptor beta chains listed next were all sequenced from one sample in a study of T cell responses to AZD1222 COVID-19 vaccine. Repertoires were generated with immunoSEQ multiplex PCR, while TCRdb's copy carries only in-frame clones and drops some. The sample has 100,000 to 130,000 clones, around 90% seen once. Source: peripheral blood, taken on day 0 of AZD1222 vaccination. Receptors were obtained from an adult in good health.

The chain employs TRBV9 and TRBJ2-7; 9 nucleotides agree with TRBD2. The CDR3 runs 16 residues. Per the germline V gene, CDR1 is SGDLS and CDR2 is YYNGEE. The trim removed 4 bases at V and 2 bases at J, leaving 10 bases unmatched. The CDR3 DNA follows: TGTGCCAGCAGCTCACGGACTAGCGAGGGCCCCTACGAGCAGTACTTC. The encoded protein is CASSSRTSEGPYEQYF.

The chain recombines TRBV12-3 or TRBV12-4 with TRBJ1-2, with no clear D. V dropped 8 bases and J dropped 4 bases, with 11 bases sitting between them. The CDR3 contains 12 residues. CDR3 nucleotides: TGTGCCAGCCGAGCGCAGAGCTATGGCTACACCTTC. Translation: CASRAQSYGYTF.

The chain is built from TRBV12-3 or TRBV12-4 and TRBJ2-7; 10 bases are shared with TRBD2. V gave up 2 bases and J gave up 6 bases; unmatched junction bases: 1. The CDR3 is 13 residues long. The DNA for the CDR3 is TGTGCCAGCAGTTTAACTAGCGGGACCGAGCAGTACTTC. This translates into CASSLTSGTEQYF.

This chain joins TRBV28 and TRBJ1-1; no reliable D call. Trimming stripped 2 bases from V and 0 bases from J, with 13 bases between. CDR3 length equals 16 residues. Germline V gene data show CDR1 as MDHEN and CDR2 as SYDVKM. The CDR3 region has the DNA TGTGCCAGCAGTTTAATGGGTGGGAGCATGAACACTGAAGCTTTCTTT. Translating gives CASSLMGGSMNTEAFF.

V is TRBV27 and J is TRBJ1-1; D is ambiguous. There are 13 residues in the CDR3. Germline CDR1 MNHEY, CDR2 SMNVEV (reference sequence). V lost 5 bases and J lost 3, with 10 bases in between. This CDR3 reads CASSPNMDTEAFF. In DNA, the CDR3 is TGTGCCAGCAGTCCGAACATGGACACTGAAGCTTTCTTT.

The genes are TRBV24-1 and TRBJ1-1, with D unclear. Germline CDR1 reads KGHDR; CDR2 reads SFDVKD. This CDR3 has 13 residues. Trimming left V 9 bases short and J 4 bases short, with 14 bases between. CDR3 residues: CATRKGSVTEAFF. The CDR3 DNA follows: TGTGCCACCCGAAAGGGATCTGTCACTGAAGCTTTCTTT.

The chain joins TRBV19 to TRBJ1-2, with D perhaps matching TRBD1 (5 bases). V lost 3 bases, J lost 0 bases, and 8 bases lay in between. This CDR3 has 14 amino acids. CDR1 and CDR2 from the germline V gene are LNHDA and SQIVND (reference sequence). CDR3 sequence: CASSIRQTNYGYTF. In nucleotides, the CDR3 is TGTGCCAGTAGTATCAGACAGACTAACTATGGCTACACCTTC. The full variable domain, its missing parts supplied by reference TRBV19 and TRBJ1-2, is DGGITQSPKYLFRKEGQNVTLSCEQNLNHDAMYWYRQDPGQGLRLIYYSQIVNDFQKGDIAEGYSVSREKKESFPLTVTSAQKNPTAFYLCASSIRQTNYGYTFGSGTRLTVV.

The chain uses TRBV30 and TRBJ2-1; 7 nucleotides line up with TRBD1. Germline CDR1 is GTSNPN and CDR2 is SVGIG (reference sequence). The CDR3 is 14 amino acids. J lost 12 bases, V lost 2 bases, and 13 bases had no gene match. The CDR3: CAWSPDRDRFAQFF. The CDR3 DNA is TGTGCCTGGAGTCCCGACCGGGACAGATTTGCGCAGTTCTTC.

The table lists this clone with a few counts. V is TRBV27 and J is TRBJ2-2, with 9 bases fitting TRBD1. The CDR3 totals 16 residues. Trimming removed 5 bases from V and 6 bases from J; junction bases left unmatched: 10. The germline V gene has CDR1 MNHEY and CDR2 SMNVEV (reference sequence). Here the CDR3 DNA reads TGTGCCAGCAGTCGTGGGACAGGGACGAATCCCGGGGAGCTGTTTTTT. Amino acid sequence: CASSRGTGTNPGELFF.

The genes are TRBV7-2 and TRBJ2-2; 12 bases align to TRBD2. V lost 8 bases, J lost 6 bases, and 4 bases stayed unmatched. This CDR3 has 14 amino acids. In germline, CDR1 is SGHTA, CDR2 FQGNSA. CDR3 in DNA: TGTGCCAGCCGACTAGCGGGAGTGGCCGGGGAGCTGTTTTTT. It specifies CASRLAGVAGELFF.

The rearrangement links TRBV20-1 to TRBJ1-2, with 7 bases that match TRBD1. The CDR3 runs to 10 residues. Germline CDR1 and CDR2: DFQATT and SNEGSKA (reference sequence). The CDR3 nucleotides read TGCAGCGACTCAGGGGGGAGCTACACCTTC. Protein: CSDSGGSYTF.

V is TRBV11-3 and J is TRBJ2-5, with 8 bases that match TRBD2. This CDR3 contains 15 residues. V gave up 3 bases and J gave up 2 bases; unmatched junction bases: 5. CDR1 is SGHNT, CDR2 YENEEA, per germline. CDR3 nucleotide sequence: TGTGCCAGCAGCTTGGACGGGGGGGGGCAAGAGACCCAGTACTTC. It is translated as CASSLDGGGQETQYF.

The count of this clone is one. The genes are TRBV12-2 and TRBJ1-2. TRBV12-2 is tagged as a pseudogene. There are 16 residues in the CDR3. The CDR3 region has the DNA TGTGCAAGTCGCTCAGACGTCCCATACACTAACTATGGCTACACCTTC. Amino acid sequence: CASRSDVPYTNYGYTF.

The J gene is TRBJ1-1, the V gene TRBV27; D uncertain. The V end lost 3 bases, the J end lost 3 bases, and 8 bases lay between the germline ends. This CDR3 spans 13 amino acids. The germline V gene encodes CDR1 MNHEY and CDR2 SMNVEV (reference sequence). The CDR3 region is CASSLIRDTEAFF. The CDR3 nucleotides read TGTGCCAGCAGTTTGATAAGGGACACTGAAGCTTTCTTT.